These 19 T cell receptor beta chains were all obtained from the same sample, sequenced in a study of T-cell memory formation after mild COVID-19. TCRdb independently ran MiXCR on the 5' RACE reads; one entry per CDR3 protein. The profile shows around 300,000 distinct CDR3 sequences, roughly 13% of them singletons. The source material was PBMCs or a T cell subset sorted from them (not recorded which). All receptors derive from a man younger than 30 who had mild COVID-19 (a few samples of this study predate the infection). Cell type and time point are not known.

CDR3 in DNA: TGTGCCGCGGGGGACCTTACGCAGTATTTT. It yields the protein CAAGDLTQYF. J is TRBJ2-3 and V is TRBV6-1; 7 bases are shared with TRBD2. Unmatched junction bases numbered 4, after V lost 11 bases and J lost 8 bases. The length of the CDR3 is 10 residues. The V gene's germline CDR1 is MNHNS and CDR2 SASEGT.

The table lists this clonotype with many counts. In DNA, the CDR3 is TGTGCCAGCAGTTACTCAAGCCGACAGGGTCGCTACGAGCAGTACTTC. The encoded protein is CASSYSSRQGRYEQYF. The chain links TRBV6-2 or TRBV6-3 to TRBJ2-7; 7 bases are shared with TRBD1. V lost 0 bases, J lost 3 bases, and 8 bases stayed unmatched. Germline values: CDR1 MNHEY, CDR2 SVGEGT. This CDR3 is 16 amino acids long.

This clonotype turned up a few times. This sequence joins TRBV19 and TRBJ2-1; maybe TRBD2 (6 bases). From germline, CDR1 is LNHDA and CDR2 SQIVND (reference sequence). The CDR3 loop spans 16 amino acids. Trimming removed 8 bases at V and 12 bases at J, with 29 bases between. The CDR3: CASPTPHSAGGIWQFF. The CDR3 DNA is TGTGCCAGTCCCACCCCCCACAGCGCTGGGGGGATATGGCAGTTCTTC.

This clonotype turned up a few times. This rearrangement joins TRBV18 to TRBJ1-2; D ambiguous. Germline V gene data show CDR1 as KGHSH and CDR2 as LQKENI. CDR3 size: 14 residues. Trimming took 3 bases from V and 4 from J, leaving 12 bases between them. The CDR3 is CASSPGWQLYGYTF. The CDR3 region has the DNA TGTGCCAGCTCACCTGGTTGGCAGCTCTATGGCTACACCTTC.

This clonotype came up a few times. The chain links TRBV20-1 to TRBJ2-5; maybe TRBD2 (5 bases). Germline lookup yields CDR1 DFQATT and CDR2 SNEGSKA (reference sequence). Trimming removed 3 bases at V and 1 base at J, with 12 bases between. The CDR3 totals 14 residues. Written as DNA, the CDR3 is TGCAGTGCTAGCCCGTTAGCGCTCCAAGAGACCCAGTACTTC. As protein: CSASPLALQETQYF.

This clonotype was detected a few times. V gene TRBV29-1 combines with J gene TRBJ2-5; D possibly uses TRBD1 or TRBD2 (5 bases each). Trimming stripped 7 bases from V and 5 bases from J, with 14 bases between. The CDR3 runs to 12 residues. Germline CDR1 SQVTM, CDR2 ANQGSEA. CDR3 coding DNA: TGCAGCGGTGGACTCTCAGGGGAGACCCAGTACTTC. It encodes CSGGLSGETQYF.

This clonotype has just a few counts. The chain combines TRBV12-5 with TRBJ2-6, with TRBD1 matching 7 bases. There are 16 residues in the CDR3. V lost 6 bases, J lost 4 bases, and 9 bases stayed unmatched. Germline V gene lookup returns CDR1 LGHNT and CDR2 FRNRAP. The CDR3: CASGPSTGLGANVLTF. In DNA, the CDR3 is TGTGCTAGTGGGCCGTCGACAGGGCTAGGGGCCAACGTCCTGACTTTC.

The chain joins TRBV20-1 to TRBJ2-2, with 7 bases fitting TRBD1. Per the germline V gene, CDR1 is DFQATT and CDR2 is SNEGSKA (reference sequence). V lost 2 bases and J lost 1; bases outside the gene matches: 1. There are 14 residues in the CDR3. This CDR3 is CSARQGVNTGELFF. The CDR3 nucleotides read TGCAGTGCTAGACAGGGGGTGAACACCGGGGAGCTGTTTTTT.

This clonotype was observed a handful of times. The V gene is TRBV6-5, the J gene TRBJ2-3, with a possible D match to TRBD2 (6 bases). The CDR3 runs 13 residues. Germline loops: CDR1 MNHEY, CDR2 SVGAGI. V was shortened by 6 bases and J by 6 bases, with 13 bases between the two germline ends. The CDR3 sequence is CASRRTEGDTQYF. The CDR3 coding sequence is TGTGCCAGCAGGCGGACGGAGGGGGATACGCAGTATTTT.

The CDR3 here is CASSPNGGQETQYF. In DNA, the CDR3 is TGTGCCAGCAGCCCCAACGGAGGCCAAGAGACCCAGTACTTC. V and J are TRBV7-3 and TRBJ2-5; TRBD2 might be the D (5 bases). The CDR3 spans 14 residues. Trimming cost V 5 bases and J 1 base, with 11 bases left between them. Germline V gives CDR1 SGHTA, CDR2 FQGTGA.

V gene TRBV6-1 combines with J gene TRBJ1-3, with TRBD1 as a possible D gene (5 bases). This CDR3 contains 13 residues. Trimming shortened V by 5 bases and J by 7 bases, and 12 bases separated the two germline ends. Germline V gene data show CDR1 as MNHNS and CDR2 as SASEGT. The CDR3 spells CASSSWTSNTIYF. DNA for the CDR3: TGTGCCAGCAGTTCCTGGACATCGAACACCATATATTTT.

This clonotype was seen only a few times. The chain's CDR3 is CASSAVTGTGGGDTQYF. Here the CDR3 DNA reads TGTGCCAGCAGCGCAGTAACCGGGACAGGAGGAGGAGATACGCAGTATTTT. The J gene is TRBJ2-3, the V gene TRBV7-9; 8 nucleotides line up with TRBD1. The CDR3 totals 17 residues. The germline CDR1 and CDR2 sequences are SEHNR and FQNEAQ (reference sequence). Trimming cost V 5 bases and J 5 bases; bases outside gene matches: 15.

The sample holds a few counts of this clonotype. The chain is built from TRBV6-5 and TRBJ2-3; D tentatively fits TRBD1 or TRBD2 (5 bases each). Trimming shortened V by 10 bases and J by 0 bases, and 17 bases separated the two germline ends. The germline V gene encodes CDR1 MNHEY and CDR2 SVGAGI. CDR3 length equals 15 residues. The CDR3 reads CATWWGPSSTDTQYF. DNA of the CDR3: TGTGCCACCTGGTGGGGCCCTAGCAGCACAGATACGCAGTATTTT.

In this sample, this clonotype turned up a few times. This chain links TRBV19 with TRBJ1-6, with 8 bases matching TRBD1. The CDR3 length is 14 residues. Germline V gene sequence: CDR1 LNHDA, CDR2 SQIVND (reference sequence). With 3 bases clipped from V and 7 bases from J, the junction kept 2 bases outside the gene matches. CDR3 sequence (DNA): TGTGCCAGTAGTATCCAGGGGGCAAATTCACCCCTCCACTTT. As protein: CASSIQGANSPLHF.

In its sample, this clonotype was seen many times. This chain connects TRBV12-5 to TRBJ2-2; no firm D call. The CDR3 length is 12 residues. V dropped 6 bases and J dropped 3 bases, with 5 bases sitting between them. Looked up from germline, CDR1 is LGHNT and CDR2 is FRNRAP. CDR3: CASGRDTGELFF. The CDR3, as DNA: TGTGCTAGTGGACGCGACACCGGGGAGCTGTTTTTT.

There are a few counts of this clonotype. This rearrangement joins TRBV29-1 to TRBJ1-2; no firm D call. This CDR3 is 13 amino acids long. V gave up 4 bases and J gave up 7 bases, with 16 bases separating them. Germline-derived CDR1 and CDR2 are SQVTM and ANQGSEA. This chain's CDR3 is CSVAESQYAGYTF. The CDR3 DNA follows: TGCAGCGTTGCCGAATCCCAATACGCTGGCTACACCTTC.

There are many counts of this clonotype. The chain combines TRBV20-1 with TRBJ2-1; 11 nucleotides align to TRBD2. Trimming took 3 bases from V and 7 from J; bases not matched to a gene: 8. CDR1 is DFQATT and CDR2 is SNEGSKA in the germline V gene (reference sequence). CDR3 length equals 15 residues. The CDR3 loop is CSASRVAGGPNEQFF. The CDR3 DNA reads TGCAGTGCTAGCCGGGTAGCGGGGGGGCCAAATGAGCAGTTCTTC.

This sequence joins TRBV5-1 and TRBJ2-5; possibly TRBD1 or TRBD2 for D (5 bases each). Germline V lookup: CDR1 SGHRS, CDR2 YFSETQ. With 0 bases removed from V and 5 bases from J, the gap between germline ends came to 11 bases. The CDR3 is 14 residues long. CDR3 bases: TGCGCCAGCAGCTTGGAATCCCGGGGCGAGACCCAGTACTTC. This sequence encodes CASSLESRGETQYF.

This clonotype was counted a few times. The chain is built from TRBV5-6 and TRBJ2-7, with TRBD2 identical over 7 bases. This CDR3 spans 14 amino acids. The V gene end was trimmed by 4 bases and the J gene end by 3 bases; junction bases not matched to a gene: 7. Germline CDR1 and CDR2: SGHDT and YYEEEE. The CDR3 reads CASSRLGGNYEQYV. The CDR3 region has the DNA TGTGCCAGCAGCCGCCTGGGGGGGAACTACGAGCAGTACGTC.